A single sample is the source of the 9 T cell receptor beta chains below, sequenced in a study of blood T cell repertoires in COVID-19 (dated by TCRdb to about 2020). The receptor library was made with the immunoSEQ multiplex PCR assay. TCRdb's version of the immuneACCESS table is confined to in-frame rearrangements and falls short of the full clone set. An unresolved V gene accounts for under half of the shortfall where checked; the remainder is of unknown origin. This sample has about 380,000 clones in its table, and 80% to 90% of those were observed once. Under 1.5% of the sample goes to the ten largest clones. Sequenced sample: PBMCs or T cells enriched from blood (not recorded which). The receptors originated from a young man who had recovered from COVID-19.

The V call is TRBV27, the J call TRBJ2-7, with 11 bases that match TRBD1. Germline V lookup: CDR1 MNHEY, CDR2 SMNVEV (reference sequence). This CDR3 contains 15 residues. V lost 5 bases, J lost 6 bases, and 9 bases stayed unmatched. The CDR3 DNA reads as TGTGCCAGCAGTCCCTTGTGGACAGGGGGCAGCGAGCAGTACTTC. It codes for CASSPLWTGGSEQYF.

The gene calls are TRBV30 and TRBJ1-2; 8 nucleotides align to TRBD1. Germline-derived CDR1 and CDR2 are GTSNPN and SVGIG (reference sequence). This CDR3 is built from 13 residues. The V segment lost 0 bases and the J segment 7 bases; nucleotides outside the gene matches: 4. CDR3 nucleotides: TGTGCCTGGAGTGTAGGACAGGGCCTTGGCTACACCTTC. Translating it yields CAWSVGQGLGYTF.

This sequence joins TRBV18 and TRBJ1-4, with D maybe TRBD1 (5 bases). CDR1 and CDR2 from the germline V gene are KGHSH and LQKENI. Trimming pared 1 base from V and 4 bases from J, leaving 7 bases between. CDR3 length: 14 amino acids. CDR3 in DNA: TGTGCCAGCTCACCACAGGGGAATAATGAAAAACTGTTTTTT. It encodes CASSPQGNNEKLFF. The whole variable domain, remainder taken from reference TRBV18 and TRBJ1-4, is NAGVMQNPRHLVRRRGQEARLRCSPMKGHSHVYWYRQLPEEGLKFMVYLQKENIIDESGMPKERFSAEFPKEGPSILRIQQVVRGDSAAYFCASSPQGNNEKLFFGSGTQLSVL.

This clone was observed once. V usage is TRBV30 and J usage is TRBJ2-3; 7 bases align to TRBD2. In germline, CDR1 is GTSNPN, CDR2 SVGIG (reference sequence). This CDR3 region has 14 residues. Trimming at V came to 7 bases and at J to 2 bases, leaving 9 bases not matched to a gene. The CDR3 spells CASTPLADTDTQYF. The CDR3, as DNA: TGTGCCTCGACCCCCCTAGCGGACACAGATACGCAGTATTTT.

J is TRBJ2-5 and V is TRBV7-9; TRBD1 agrees at 9 bases. The CDR3 runs to 15 residues. Looked up from germline, CDR1 is SEHNR and CDR2 is FQNEAQ (reference sequence). V trimming: 0 bases; J trimming: 5 bases; junction bases outside the gene matches: 4. The CDR3 DNA follows: TGTGCCAGCAGCTTAGCGGGGGACAGGGCGGAGACCCAGTACTTC. It yields the protein CASSLAGDRAETQYF.

This sequence joins TRBV7-9 and TRBJ2-1; 7 bases align to TRBD1. The CDR3 is 17 residues long. V was pared by 5 bases and J by 0 bases, with 10 bases of the junction left unmatched. Germline CDR1 SEHNR, CDR2 FQNEAQ (reference sequence). The CDR3 DNA reads as TGTGCCAGCAGCATCAGAGGGGGCCCGAGCTCCTACAATGAGCAGTTCTTC. Amino acids: CASSIRGGPSSYNEQFF.

The V call is TRBV7-2, the J call TRBJ2-7; D gene ambiguous. Germline assignment: CDR1 SGHTA and CDR2 FQGNSA. V lost 1 base and J lost 2, with 9 bases in between. CDR3 size: 14 residues. In nucleotides, the CDR3 is TGTGCCAGCAGCTTAGGGCGGCAAGCCTACGAGCAGTACTTC. It is translated as CASSLGRQAYEQYF.

This clone has more than one count but fewer than ten. The V call is TRBV19, the J call TRBJ1-6; 8 nucleotides agree with TRBD1. Germline V gene data show CDR1 as LNHDA and CDR2 as SQIVND (reference sequence). V was pared by 5 bases and J by 8 bases, with 8 bases of the junction left unmatched. The length of the CDR3 is 15 residues. The CDR3 reads CASSSQGAGDSPLHF. CDR3 DNA sequence: TGTGCCAGTAGTTCCCAGGGGGCAGGTGATTCACCCCTCCACTTT.

This CDR3 is CASSPRTEAFF. In DNA form, the CDR3 reads TGTGCCAGCAGCCCTCGCACTGAAGCTTTCTTT. V usage is TRBV7-9 and J usage is TRBJ1-1, with no clear D. Between the trimmed V and J ends, which lost 5 bases and 4 bases, there was a span of 5 bases. Germline V gives CDR1 SEHNR, CDR2 FQNEAQ (reference sequence). CDR3 length: 11 residues.